Presented here are 17 T cell receptor beta chains from one specimen sequenced in a study of shared clonotypes between healthy human individuals. Data came from immunoSEQ multiplex PCR; TCRdb stores just in-frame clones and leaves some out. The sample has 2 million to 2.5 million clones; under 97% are singletons. Sequenced material: naive CD4+ T cells sorted from blood. Regarding subset: CD45RA+ positively selected. The receptors originated from a young man in good health.

Comments on this clone: Other DNA sequences in this sample translate to the same CDR3. The chain is built from TRBV7-9 and TRBJ1-2, with a weak D call TRBD1 (5 bases). The germline gives CDR1 SEHNR, CDR2 FQNEAQ (reference sequence). Trimming pared 5 bases from V and 2 bases from J, leaving 9 bases between. The CDR3 covers 13 residues. CDR3 nucleotide sequence: TGTGCCAGCAGCCTGGAGGGGAACTATGGCTACACCTTC. Its protein is CASSLEGNYGYTF.

This clone is a singleton in its sample. V gene TRBV6-1 combines with J gene TRBJ2-7; tentatively, D is TRBD2 (5 bases). From germline, CDR1 is MNHNS and CDR2 SASEGT. CDR3 length: 17 residues. V lost 3 bases to trimming and J lost 2 bases, with 20 bases between them. The CDR3 bases are TGTGCCAGCAGTGATTACCTGAGGCGGGCTCTGACCTACGAGCAGTACTTC. Encoded protein: CASSDYLRRALTYEQYF.

V and J are TRBV9 and TRBJ2-1, with 10 bases that match TRBD2. V was clipped by 3 bases and J by 7 bases; unmatched bases: 10. Germline V gives CDR1 SGDLS, CDR2 YYNGEE. The length of the CDR3 is 16 residues. CDR3 protein: CASSDIAWTSGNEQFF. The CDR3 DNA is TGTGCCAGCAGCGACATCGCATGGACTAGCGGAAATGAGCAGTTCTTC.

The chain employs TRBV7-6 and TRBJ1-2; no definite D call. Germline assignment: CDR1 SGHVS and CDR2 FNYEAQ. Trimming removed 1 base from V and 13 bases from J, with 13 bases in between. CDR3 length equals 12 residues. In nucleotides, the CDR3 is TGTGCCAGCAGCTTAGATTGGAATCATATCACCTTC. Translation: CASSLDWNHITF.

As concerns this clone: This specimen includes other DNA sequences encoding the same CDR3. The V gene is TRBV27, the J gene TRBJ1-3; D is unclear. Germline loops: CDR1 MNHEY, CDR2 SMNVEV (reference sequence). The germline V and J ends were trimmed by 0 bases and 0 bases, with 6 bases remaining between them. The CDR3 runs to 15 residues. The CDR3 is CASSLSANSGNTIYF. CDR3 coding DNA: TGTGCCAGCAGTTTATCGGCCAACTCTGGAAACACCATATATTTT.

The gene calls are TRBV6-1 and TRBJ2-6, with D unresolved. V shed 6 bases and J shed 0 bases, with 6 bases lying between them. The CDR3 totals 14 residues. Germline V gives CDR1 MNHNS, CDR2 SASEGT. CDR3 region: CASRKPSGANVLTF. The CDR3 DNA follows: TGTGCCAGCAGGAAACCCTCTGGGGCCAACGTCCTGACTTTC.

The chain uses TRBV6-1 and TRBJ2-7; D remains ambiguous. This CDR3 is built from 11 residues. From germline, CDR1 is MNHNS and CDR2 SASEGT. Deletions cut 5 bases from V and 6 bases from J, with 8 bases between. This CDR3 is CASSFQREQYF. Written as DNA, the CDR3 is TGTGCCAGCAGTTTTCAGCGCGAGCAGTACTTC.

This clone was detected only a few times. CDR3 loop: CASSPGREVSGEQYF. Here the CDR3 DNA reads TGTGCCAGCAGCCCCGGTCGAGAGGTATCTGGCGAGCAGTACTTC. The genes are TRBV7-8 and TRBJ2-7; no firm D call. Germline CDR1 reads SGHVS; CDR2 reads FQNEAQ. CDR3 size: 15 residues. The germline V and J ends were trimmed by 5 bases and 6 bases, with 20 bases remaining between them.

The rearrangement joins TRBV7-8 to TRBJ2-2; 10 nucleotides match TRBD1. The CDR3 extends over 17 amino acids. The V segment lost 5 bases and the J segment 3 bases; nucleotides outside the gene matches: 9. Germline V CDR1 and CDR2: SGHVS, FQNEAQ. CDR3 nucleotide sequence: TGTGCCAGCAGCCGAAGGACCGGGACAGGGGACACCGGGGAGCTGTTTTTT. Protein: CASSRRTGTGDTGELFF.

This rearrangement joins TRBV7-2 to TRBJ1-2, with 7 bases fitting TRBD1. The junction had 5 bases not matched to a gene; V was cut back by 5 bases and J by 5 bases. Germline V gene lookup returns CDR1 SGHTA and CDR2 FQGNSA. The CDR3 is 13 residues long. The CDR3 region is CASSKQQGYGYTF. CDR3 in DNA: TGTGCCAGCAGCAAACAACAGGGGTATGGCTACACCTTC.

Points on this clone: Additional DNA sequences in this sample encode the identical CDR3. The V call is TRBV6-5, the J call TRBJ1-1, with a tentative D call TRBD1 (6 bases). V was clipped by 0 bases and J by 2 bases, with 7 bases between them. Germline CDR1 reads MNHEY; CDR2 reads SVGAGI. CDR3 length: 14 residues. DNA for the CDR3: TGTGCCAGCAGTTACTCCGGGACAAACACTGAAGCTTTCTTT. Amino acid sequence: CASSYSGTNTEAFF.

This chain connects TRBV7-2 to TRBJ2-7; 10 nucleotides match TRBD2. Germline CDR1 SGHTA, CDR2 FQGNSA. This CDR3 comprises 14 residues. With 1 base clipped from V and 6 bases from J, the junction kept 3 bases outside the gene matches. CDR3 amino acids: CASSLGSGRLEQYF. DNA of the CDR3: TGTGCCAGCAGCTTAGGTAGCGGGAGGCTCGAGCAGTACTTC.

This chain joins TRBV7-2 and TRBJ2-5; 9 bases agree with TRBD2. The junction had 8 bases not matched to a gene; V was cut back by 1 base and J by 5 bases. CDR1 SGHTA and CDR2 FQGNSA come from the germline V gene. The CDR3 contains 16 residues. The CDR3, as DNA: TGTGCCAGCAGCTTAGACCAGCGGGGGGCCGGTGAGACCCAGTACTTC. This translates into CASSLDQRGAGETQYF.

The chain joins TRBV5-4 to TRBJ1-2, with 8 bases aligning to TRBD1. In germline, CDR1 is SGHNT, CDR2 YYREEE (reference sequence). V was pared by 1 base and J by 4 bases, with 6 bases of the junction left unmatched. The CDR3 is made up of 15 amino acids. Here the CDR3 DNA reads TGTGCCAGCAGCTTGCCCAACACAGGGGGCTATGGCTACACCTTC. This translates into CASSLPNTGGYGYTF.

This clone showed up just a few times. This sequence joins TRBV7-2 and TRBJ1-6; D is unclear. This CDR3 contains 15 residues. Per germline, CDR1 SGHTA and CDR2 FQGNSA. Trimming cost V 5 bases and J 7 bases, with 15 bases left between them. This chain's CDR3 is CASSKQGWSNSPLHF. The CDR3 DNA reads TGTGCCAGCAGCAAACAAGGGTGGAGCAATTCACCCCTCCACTTT.

The V gene is TRBV7-9, the J gene TRBJ1-3; 7 bases line up with TRBD1. The CDR3 covers 16 residues. V lost 5 bases to trimming and J lost 2 bases; unmatched junction nucleotides: 9. Per the germline V gene, CDR1 is SEHNR and CDR2 is FQNEAQ (reference sequence). CDR3 residues: CASSLLQGKTGNTIYF. CDR3 nucleotides: TGTGCCAGCAGCCTATTACAGGGGAAAACTGGAAACACCATATATTTT. The full variable domain, in which reference TRBV7-9 and TRBJ1-3 provide the parts outside the CDR3, is DTGVSQNPRHKITKRGQNVTFRCDPISEHNRLYWYRQTLGQGPEFLTYFQNEAQLEKSRLLSDRFSAERPKGSFSTLEIQRTEQGDSAMYLCASSLLQGKTGNTIYFGEGSWLTVV.

Turning to this clone: Other DNA sequences in the sample encode the same CDR3. V is TRBV28 and J is TRBJ2-2, with D hard to call. The V gene lost 2 bases and the J gene lost 1 base, with 5 bases spanning the gap. Germline V gives CDR1 MDHEN, CDR2 SYDVKM. The CDR3 runs 14 residues. In DNA form, the CDR3 reads TGTGCCAGCAGTTTACTAGGGAACACCGGGGAGCTGTTTTTT. The encoded protein is CASSLLGNTGELFF.